The 18 T cell receptor beta chains reported below all come from one sample, sequenced in a study of blood T cells in healthy people across ages. Together with a sample-barcoded 5' primer, a J-beta primer mix was included in a second PCR lasting about 6 to 12 cycles. TCRdb recomputed calls from the 5' RACE reads with MiXCR, one row per CDR3 protein. The table includes 600,000 or so distinct CDR3 sequences, about 45% detected once. The sample was blood. The origin of the receptors is a man older than 75 in good health.

Ten or more counts support this clonotype. The CDR3 nucleotides read TGCGCCAGCAGCTTGGAGGGACAGGGAGCAGATACGCAGTATTTT. This sequence encodes CASSLEGQGADTQYF. The rearrangement joins TRBV5-1 to TRBJ2-3, with 9 bases that match TRBD1. CDR3 size: 15 residues. Trimming removed 0 bases from V and 4 bases from J; junction bases left unmatched: 3. Germline V CDR1 and CDR2: SGHRS, YFSETQ.

Here the CDR3 reads CASSPRPGDYNEQFF. CDR3 coding DNA: TGTGCCAGCAGTCCGAGACCGGGGGACTACAATGAGCAGTTCTTC. V usage is TRBV3-1 and J usage is TRBJ2-1; D may be TRBD2 (6 bases). There are 15 residues in the CDR3. The germline V gene has CDR1 LGHDT and CDR2 YNNKEL (reference sequence). Trimming took off 6 bases at V and 3 bases at J, with 15 bases between the two ends.

This clonotype was counted between two and nine times. The chain joins TRBV7-2 to TRBJ1-2; 7 positions agree with TRBD1. The CDR3 has 13 amino acids. From germline, CDR1 is SGHTA and CDR2 FQGNSA. V trimming: 5 bases; J trimming: 5 bases; junction bases outside the gene matches: 5. This CDR3 reads CASSRDSKYGYTF. The CDR3 nucleotides are TGTGCCAGCAGCCGGGACAGCAAGTATGGCTACACCTTC.

This clonotype was seen a few times. V is TRBV7-2 and J is TRBJ1-2; 9 bases are a match to TRBD1. The CDR3 totals 13 residues. Trimming cost V 2 bases and J 7 bases; bases outside gene matches: 2. Looked up from germline, CDR1 is SGHTA and CDR2 is FQGNSA. The CDR3 sequence: CASSLMTGGGYTF. In DNA form, the CDR3 reads TGTGCCAGCAGCTTAATGACAGGGGGTGGCTACACCTTC.

The chain links TRBV12-5 to TRBJ1-2; D unresolved. Germline assignment: CDR1 LGHNT and CDR2 FRNRAP. Trimming stripped 7 bases from V and 1 base from J, with 13 bases between. This CDR3 is built from 14 residues. The CDR3 DNA reads TGTGCTAGTGCCCGTGGAGCGAATAACTATGGCTACACCTTC. Its protein is CASARGANNYGYTF.

The V call is TRBV12-3 or TRBV12-4, the J call TRBJ2-5; D is unresolved. This CDR3 contains 13 residues. Trimming left V 3 bases short and J 5 bases short, with 10 bases between. In DNA, the CDR3 is TGTGCCAGCAGTTTGTGGGTGGAGGAGACCCAGTACTTC. This translates into CASSLWVEETQYF.

The table lists this clonotype with a few counts. The chain recombines TRBV20-1 with TRBJ2-5; 12 bases map to TRBD2. Germline trimming cut 4 bases from V and 7 bases from J; bases unmatched to any gene: 7. The CDR3 covers 14 residues. CDR1 is DFQATT and CDR2 is SNEGSKA in the germline V gene (reference sequence). This CDR3 is CSAIPSGRATTQYF. For the CDR3, the DNA is TGCAGTGCTATACCTAGCGGGAGGGCCACGACCCAGTACTTC.

This clonotype occurred a few times. The chain has TRBV5-1 and TRBJ2-7; a possible D gene is TRBD2 (5 bases). In germline, CDR1 is SGHRS, CDR2 YFSETQ. V lost 4 bases, J lost 4 bases, and 15 bases lay in between. This CDR3 comprises 14 residues. CDR3 amino acids: CASSPEVGIYEQYF. The CDR3 nucleotides are TGCGCCAGCAGCCCGGAGGTAGGCATTTACGAGCAGTACTTC.

The rearrangement joins TRBV6-1 to TRBJ2-2; D not certain. The V end lost 1 base, the J end lost 2 bases, and 5 bases lay between the germline ends. Germline V lookup: CDR1 MNHNS, CDR2 SASEGT. This CDR3 comprises 14 residues. The CDR3 sequence is CASSEGTNTGELFF. The CDR3 bases are TGTGCCAGCAGTGAAGGTACTAACACCGGGGAGCTGTTTTTT.

The table lists this clonotype with many counts. The chain recombines TRBV6-6 with TRBJ1-6; 8 positions match TRBD1. V shed 4 bases, J shed 6 bases, and the junction held 2 bases outside the gene matches. This CDR3 comprises 14 residues. Germline lookup yields CDR1 MNHNY and CDR2 SVGAGI (reference sequence). The CDR3 sequence: CASSSDRANSPLHF. The CDR3 region has the DNA TGTGCCAGCAGTTCGGACAGGGCTAATTCACCCCTCCACTTT.

The J gene is TRBJ2-4, the V gene TRBV20-1; 8 nucleotides agree with TRBD2. The assigned J gene may be wrong: the sequence end matches TRBJ2-7 better. CDR1 DFQATT and CDR2 SNEGSKA come from the germline V gene (reference sequence). This CDR3 has 13 residues. The CDR3 region is CSARTGTSYEQYF. CDR3 sequence (DNA): TGCAGTGCTAGAACCGGGACTAGCTACGAGCAGTACTTC.

There are a few counts of this clonotype. V and J are TRBV6-5 and TRBJ2-1; D not certain. The CDR3 contains 15 residues. The V end was cut by 5 bases, the J end by 0 bases, with 11 bases between. Looked up from germline, CDR1 is MNHEY and CDR2 is SVGAGI. The CDR3 nucleotides read TGTGCCAGCAGTCCCGGGCTCCGCTCCTACAATGAGCAGTTCTTC. Its translation is CASSPGLRSYNEQFF.

At least ten counts were recorded for this clonotype. The J gene is TRBJ2-7, the V gene TRBV6-5; TRBD1 or TRBD2 may be the D gene (6 bases each). Deletions cut 2 bases from V and 5 bases from J, with 13 bases between. The CDR3 consists of 14 residues. CDR1 and CDR2 (germline): MNHEY, SVGAGI. CDR3 sequence reads: CASSYRGQGHEQYF. CDR3 bases: TGTGCCAGCAGTTACCGGGGGCAGGGCCACGAGCAGTACTTC.

V gene TRBV19 combines with J gene TRBJ1-1; D unresolved. The CDR3 consists of 13 residues. Trimming cost V 4 bases and J 5 bases, with 11 bases left between them. Germline V gene sequence: CDR1 LNHDA, CDR2 SQIVND (reference sequence). The CDR3, as DNA: TGTGCCAGTAGTACAGCCCCCGGGACTGAAGCTTTCTTT. Residues: CASSTAPGTEAFF.

The V and J genes are TRBV6-2 or TRBV6-3 and TRBJ2-7; the D is unclear. The DNA end lines up better with TRBJ2-5; the J call may be wrong. Germline lookup yields CDR1 MNHEY and CDR2 SVGEGT. This CDR3 is 13 amino acids long. CDR3 DNA: TGTGCCAGCAGTTACTCGGACCGGGAGACCCAGTACTTC. Translation: CASSYSDRETQYF.

This clonotype was recorded only once. The junction does not match germline at one end; this may be a read error. This chain uses TRBV7-2 with TRBJ2-7; a weak D match, TRBD1 (5 bases). This CDR3 is 14 amino acids long. Germline V gives CDR1 SGHTA, CDR2 FQGNSA. Here the CDR3 reads CASSLTTDTYGQYF. The CDR3 DNA reads TGTGCCAGCAGTCTCACGACGGACACCTACGGGCAGTACTTC.

This clonotype was observed a few times. The chain joins TRBV9 to TRBJ2-7, with D perhaps matching TRBD1 (6 bases). Germline loops: CDR1 SGDLS, CDR2 YYNGEE. The CDR3 totals 16 residues. V lost 3 bases and J 2 bases, leaving 18 bases between the germline ends. CDR3 sequence (DNA): TGTGCCAGCAGCGGTTCCCCCGGGACACTCCCCTACGAGCAGTACTTC. This gives the protein CASSGSPGTLPYEQYF. The full variable domain, completed using reference TRBV9 and TRBJ2-7, is DSGVTQTPKHLITATGQRVTLRCSPRSGDLSVYWYQQSLDQGLQFLIQYYNGEERAKGNILERFSAQQFPDLHSELNLSSLELGDSALYFCASSGSPGTLPYEQYFGPGTRLTVT.

This chain uses TRBV11-1 with TRBJ2-3, with TRBD2 matching 9 bases. Germline V gene sequence: CDR1 SGHAT, CDR2 FQDESV (reference sequence). Trimming cost V 5 bases and J 2 bases; bases outside gene matches: 17. This CDR3 is 19 amino acids long. Written as DNA, the CDR3 is TGTGCCAGCAGCCTGGGGACTAGCCGCCGGACTCGTACCACAGATACGCAGTATTTT. This sequence encodes CASSLGTSRRTRTTDTQYF.